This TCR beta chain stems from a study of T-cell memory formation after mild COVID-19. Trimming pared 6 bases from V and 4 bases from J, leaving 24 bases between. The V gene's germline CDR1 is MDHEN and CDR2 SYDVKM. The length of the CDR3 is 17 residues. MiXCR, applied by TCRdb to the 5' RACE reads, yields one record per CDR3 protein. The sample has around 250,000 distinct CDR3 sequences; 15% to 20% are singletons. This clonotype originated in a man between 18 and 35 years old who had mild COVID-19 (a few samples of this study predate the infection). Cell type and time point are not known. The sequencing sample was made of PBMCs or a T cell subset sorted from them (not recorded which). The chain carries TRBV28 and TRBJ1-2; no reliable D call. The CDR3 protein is CASRPRMEGPSGYGYTF. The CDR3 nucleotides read TGTGCCAGCAGACCGCGGATGGAGGGCCCCTCGGGCTATGGCTACACCTTC.